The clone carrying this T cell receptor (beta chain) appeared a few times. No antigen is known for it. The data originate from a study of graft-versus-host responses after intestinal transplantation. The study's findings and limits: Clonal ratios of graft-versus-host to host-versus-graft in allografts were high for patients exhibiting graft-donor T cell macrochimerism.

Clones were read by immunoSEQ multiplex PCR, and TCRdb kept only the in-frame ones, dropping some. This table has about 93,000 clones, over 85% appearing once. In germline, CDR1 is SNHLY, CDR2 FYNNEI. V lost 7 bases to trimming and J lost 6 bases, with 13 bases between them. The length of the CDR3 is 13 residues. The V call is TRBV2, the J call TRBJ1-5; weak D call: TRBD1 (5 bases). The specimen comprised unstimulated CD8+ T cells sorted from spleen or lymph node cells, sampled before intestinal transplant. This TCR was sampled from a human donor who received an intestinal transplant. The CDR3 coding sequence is TGTGCCAGCATGGGGGGTCTTCGTCAGCCCCAGCATTTT. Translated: CASMGGLRQPQHF.